Listed below are T cell receptor beta chains from one sample, sequenced in a study of control samples from healthy donors and cancer patients. Sequencing used immunoSEQ multiplex PCR; TCRdb keeps in-frame clones, though not all of them. The sample lists about 130,000 clones, roughly 94% seen once, with 11% to 15% in the top ten. The specimen was PBMCs. The source of these receptors is a man aged 60 to 69 with colorectal cancer. Both conserved end residues are part of each CDR3. D genes are given only for firm matches. Clone size appears in some rows only: once, few, many, or a class for an expanded clone.

V gene	J gene	D gene	clone size	CDR3 DNA	CDR3 protein
TRBV5-4	TRBJ2-5	TRBD1	-	TGTGCCAGCAGCCGGGACAGGGGGCAAGAGACCCAGCACTTC	CASSRDRGQETQHF
TRBV19	TRBJ1-6	TRBD1	-	TGTGCCAGTAGTATATTTTTGACGGGACAGGGGCACTCACCCCTCCACTTT	CASSIFLTGQGHSPLHF
TRBV18	TRBJ1-5	TRBD1	-	TGTGCCAGCTCAGCCGACAGGGCCAATCAGCCCCAGCATTTT	CASSADRANQPQHF
TRBV19	TRBJ1-5	-	once	TGTGCCAGTAGTTTAACATCTAGCAATCAGCCCCAGCATTTT	CASSLTSSNQPQHF
TRBV19	TRBJ1-4	TRBD1	-	TGTGCCAGTAGTATTCGGACAGGGGCCACGGGATCGGAAAAACTGTTTTTT	CASSIRTGATGSEKLFF
TRBV5-1	TRBJ1-3	-	-	TGCGCCAGCAGCCCGGACGGCGATTCAGGAACAGCTGGAAACACCATATATTTT	CASSPDGDSGTAGNTIYF
TRBV4-1	TRBJ2-7	-	-	TGCGCCAGCAGCCAAGAACGGAGCAGTCTGGCCTACGAGCAGTACTTC	CASSQERSSLAYEQYF
TRBV19	TRBJ1-2	TRBD1	-	TGTGCCAGTAGTATAATCCAGGGGGTTAATGGCTACACCTTC	CASSIIQGVNGYTF
TRBV5-1	TRBJ2-3	TRBD2	-	TGCGCCAGCAGCCAGGGACTAGCGGGGGGAGTTGGGAGAACAGATACGCAGTATTTT	CASSQGLAGGVGRTDTQYF
TRBV29-1	TRBJ1-1	-	-	TGCAGCGTTGTGGGGATAGGGAGCACTGAAGCTTTCTTT	CSVVGIGSTEAFF
TRBV6-2/TRBV6-3	TRBJ1-2	-	-	TGTGCCAGCAGTCGGCCGACAGTCAGCTATGGCTACACCTTC	CASSRPTVSYGYTF
TRBV7-8	TRBJ1-1	-	-	TGTGCCAGCGAAGGGGTTTATGCCGGATCAAACACTGAAGCTTTCTTT	CASEGVYAGSNTEAFF
TRBV6-5	TRBJ1-4	-	-	TGTGCCAGCGGCCTCCGGGGTGCAACTAATGAAAAACTGTTTTTT	CASGLRGATNEKLFF
TRBV4-1	TRBJ1-2	-	-	TGCGCCAGCAGCCAAGTGGGACTCATTGAAACCTATGGCTACACCTTC	CASSQVGLIETYGYTF
TRBV7-9	TRBJ1-5	-	-	TGTGCCAGCAGCCCCGACGATCAGCCCCAGCATTTT	CASSPDDQPQHF
TRBV30	TRBJ1-2	-	-	TGTGCCTGGAGTAGGAACAGGGCTCGTGGCTACACCTTC	CAWSRNRARGYTF
TRBV6-2/TRBV6-3	TRBJ1-1	TRBD1	-	TGTGCCAGCAGTTATTCGTGGACAGGGGAGAACACTGAAGCTTTCTTT	CASSYSWTGENTEAFF
TRBV18	TRBJ1-1	-	-	TGTGCCAGCTCAGGGACCCTTGCCGGGAACACTGAAGCTTTCTTT	CASSGTLAGNTEAFF
TRBV9	TRBJ2-7	TRBD2	-	TGTGCCAGCAGCGTAGGGATGGTGGGGGGGGATTACGAGCAGTACTTC	CASSVGMVGGDYEQYF
TRBV21-1	TRBJ1-1	-	-	TGTGCCAGCCGAGACATGAACACTGAAGCTTTCTTT	CASRDMNTEAFF
TRBV29-1	TRBJ1-2	-	once	TGCAGCGTTGAAGGCGGGGGGCAGGACTATGGCTACACCTTC	CSVEGGGQDYGYTF
TRBV12-3/TRBV12-4	TRBJ1-2	-	-	TGTGCCAGCAGCCTAAATTCGGTTGGATACTACACCTTC	CASSLNSVGYYTF
TRBV2	TRBJ1-1	-	-	TGTGCCAGCAGTTACGGTGGAGGGAACACTGAAGCTTTCTTT	CASSYGGGNTEAFF
TRBV7-2	TRBJ2-3	-	-	TGTGCCAGCAGCGCTCCCCGGACAGTCCCCACAGATACGCAGTATTTT	CASSAPRTVPTDTQYF
TRBV7-2	TRBJ2-5	TRBD1	few	TGTGCCAGCAGCTTAGGACAGGGGATGGAGACCCAGTACTTC	CASSLGQGMETQYF
TRBV2	TRBJ2-5	TRBD2	-	TGTGCCAGCAGGGAAGCGGGGCCCCAAGAGACCCAGTACTTC	CASREAGPQETQYF
TRBV19	TRBJ2-1	-	-	TGTGCCAGTAGTATAGACCTCTACAATGAGCAGTTCTTC	CASSIDLYNEQFF
TRBV2	TRBJ1-5	TRBD1	-	TGTGCCAGCAGTACTGGACAGGTCAATCAGCCCCAGCATTTT	CASSTGQVNQPQHF
TRBV11-2	TRBJ2-3	TRBD2	-	TGTGCCAGCAGCTCACTCCTAACTCGCGGGGGGAACACAGATACGCAGTATTTT	CASSSLLTRGGNTDTQYF
TRBV6-1	TRBJ1-2	-	-	TGTGCCAGCAGTGAGGGACGGGGAAGTGGCTACACCTTC	CASSEGRGSGYTF
TRBV12-3/TRBV12-4	TRBJ2-1	-	-	TGTGCCAGCGGACCGGGGATCAATGAGCAGTTCTTC	CASGPGINEQFF
TRBV5-1	TRBJ2-5	TRBD2	-	TGCGCCAGCAGCCCGGGCACGGGGGGTAGCGAGACCCAGTACTTC	CASSPGTGGSETQYF
TRBV28	TRBJ1-1	TRBD1	once	TGTGCCAGCAGTCCCTGGACAGGGGGCGAGGACACTGAAGCTTTCTTT	CASSPWTGGEDTEAFF
TRBV19	TRBJ2-1	-	-	TGTGCCAGTAGTATAAGACTGTCCTACAATGAGCAGTTCTTC	CASSIRLSYNEQFF
TRBV12-3/TRBV12-4	TRBJ1-4	TRBD1	-	TGTGCCAGCAGGCGGACAGGGAGTGGAAAACTGTTTTTT	CASRRTGSGKLFF
TRBV11-2	TRBJ2-7	TRBD1	-	TGTGCCAGCAGCCGACAGGGCTACGAGCAGTACTTC	CASSRQGYEQYF
TRBV7-2	TRBJ1-2	-	-	TGTGCCAGCAGCTTAGGGCAGTACCTTAATGGCTACACCTTC	CASSLGQYLNGYTF
TRBV5-1	TRBJ1-4	-	-	TGCGCCAGCTCTTCAACATCAACTAATGAAAAACTGTTTTTT	CASSSTSTNEKLFF
TRBV19	TRBJ1-4	-	-	TGTGCCAGTAGTATGTATGGAAAACTGTTTTTT	CASSMYGKLFF
TRBV11-2	TRBJ1-1	TRBD1	once	TGTGCCAGCAGCCGAGGGTACCCACAGGGGAATAGAAACACTGAAGCTTTCTTT	CASSRGYPQGNRNTEAFF
TRBV2	TRBJ1-1	-	-	TGTGCCAGCAATCCGATTATGAACACTGAAGCTTTCTTT	CASNPIMNTEAFF
TRBV20-1	TRBJ2-5	-	-	TGCAGTGCCCAGCTGGGGGAGACCCAGTACTTC	CSAQLGETQYF
TRBV6-1	TRBJ1-3	-	-	TGTGCCAGCAGTGAAGGGGGTTTCTCTGGAAACACCATATATTTT	CASSEGGFSGNTIYF
TRBV12-3/TRBV12-4	TRBJ1-1	-	-	TGTGCCAGCAAAATGTTCGCTGAAGCTTTCTTT	CASKMFAEAFF
TRBV2	TRBJ2-5	TRBD2	-	TGTGCCAGCAGCTCCGGGGGGGGCCGGGAGACCCAGTACTTC	CASSSGGGRETQYF
TRBV5-1	TRBJ1-3	-	-	TGCGCCAGCAGCTTGGGGTCCCCTGGAAACACCATATATTTT	CASSLGSPGNTIYF
TRBV5-3	TRBJ2-3	TRBD2	-	TGTGCCAGAAGCTTGCATAGCGGGGGCCTTGGTAGCACAGATACGCAGTATTTT	CARSLHSGGLGSTDTQYF
TRBV5-1	TRBJ1-2	-	-	TGCGCCAGCAGCCCGGCAGCCTCGGGCTATGGCTACACCTTC	CASSPAASGYGYTF
TRBV3-1/TRBV3-2	TRBJ2-7	TRBD2	once	TGTGCCAGCTCCGTAACGCCAACGGGGGGTACCCACGAGCAGTACTTC	CASSVTPTGGTHEQYF
TRBV3-1/TRBV3-2	TRBJ2-7	TRBD2	-	TGTGCCAGCAGTTATAGCGGGGGGGCATACGAGCAGTACTTC	CASSYSGGAYEQYF